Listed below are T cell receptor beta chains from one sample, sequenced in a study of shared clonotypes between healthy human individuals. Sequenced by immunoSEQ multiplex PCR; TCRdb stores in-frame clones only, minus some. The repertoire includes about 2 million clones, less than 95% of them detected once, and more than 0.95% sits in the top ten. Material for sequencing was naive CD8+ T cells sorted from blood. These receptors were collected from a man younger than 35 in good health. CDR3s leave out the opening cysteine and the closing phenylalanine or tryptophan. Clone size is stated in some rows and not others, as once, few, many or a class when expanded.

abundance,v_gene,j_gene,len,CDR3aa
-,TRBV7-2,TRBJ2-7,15,ASSLAGVGLAGGEQY
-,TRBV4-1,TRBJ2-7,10,ASSHLAGEQY
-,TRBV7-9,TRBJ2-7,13,ASSLTRDRGYEQY
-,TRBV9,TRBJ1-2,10,ASSPADYGYT
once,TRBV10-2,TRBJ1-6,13,ASRGAQPYYSPLH
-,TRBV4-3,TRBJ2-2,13,ASSQERGDTGELF
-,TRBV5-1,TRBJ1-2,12,ASSLGDSLYGYT
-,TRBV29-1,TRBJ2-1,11,SVGAVNSNEQF
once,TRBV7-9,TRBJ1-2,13,ASSNAADRVYGYT
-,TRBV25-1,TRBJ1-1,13,ASSDPAGLNTEAF
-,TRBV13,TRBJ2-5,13,ASSLGGGNQETQY
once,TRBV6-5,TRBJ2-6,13,ASKGDNSGANVLT
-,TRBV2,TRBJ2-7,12,ASSAGAHDYEQY
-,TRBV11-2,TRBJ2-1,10,ASSLILNEQF
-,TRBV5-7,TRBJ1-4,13,ASSLGTGENEKLF
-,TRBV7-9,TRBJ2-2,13,ASSLLTGNTGELF
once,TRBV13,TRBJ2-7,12,ASSLSPGPLEQY
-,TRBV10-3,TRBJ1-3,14,AISGGATGTGNTIY
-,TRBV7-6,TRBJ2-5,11,ASAPGYQETQY
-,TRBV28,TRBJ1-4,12,ASRQTRLIEKLF
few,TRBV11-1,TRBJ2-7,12,ASSPSPGSYEQY
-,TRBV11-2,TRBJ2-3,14,ASSLYTDTSTDTQY
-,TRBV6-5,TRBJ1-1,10,ASSYWDGEAF
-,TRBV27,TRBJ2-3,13,ASSLRVSGTDTQY
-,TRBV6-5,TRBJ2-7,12,ASSYSVGDYEQY
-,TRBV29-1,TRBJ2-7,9,SVTAGFEQY
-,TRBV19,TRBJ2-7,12,ASSPSSGFYEQY
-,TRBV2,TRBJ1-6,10,ASSEAVPPLH
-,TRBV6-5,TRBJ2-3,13,ASSPVGGGADTQY
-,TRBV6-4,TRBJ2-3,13,ASSKAGDNTDTQY
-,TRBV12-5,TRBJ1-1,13,ASGFLRGEWAEAF
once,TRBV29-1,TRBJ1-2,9,SVPSAYGYT
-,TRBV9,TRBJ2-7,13,ASSPGGTGGDEQY
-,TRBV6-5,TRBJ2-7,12,ASSYATGSYEQY
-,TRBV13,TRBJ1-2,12,ASSLERGDYGYT
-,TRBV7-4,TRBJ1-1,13,ASTPPGAVGTEAF
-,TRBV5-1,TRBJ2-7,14,ASSLGFGGLSYEQY
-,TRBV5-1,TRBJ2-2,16,ASSLEGGLLLGTGELF
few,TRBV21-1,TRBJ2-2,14,ASSEGGGANTGELF
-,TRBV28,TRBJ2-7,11,ASSGTGFHEQY
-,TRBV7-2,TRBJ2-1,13,ASILAGTSYNEQF
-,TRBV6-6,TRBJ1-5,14,ASSTLETGFNQPQH
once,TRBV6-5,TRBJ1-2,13,ASSSTGSTNYGYT
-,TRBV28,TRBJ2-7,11,ASSLNRGYEQY
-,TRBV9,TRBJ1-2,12,ASSVSRKRYGYT
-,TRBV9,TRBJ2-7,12,ASSTGTEAYEQY
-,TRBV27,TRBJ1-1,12,ASSWTGGFTEAF
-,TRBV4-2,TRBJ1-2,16,ASSHGTSHHWADYGYT
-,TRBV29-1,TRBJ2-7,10,SVRDIPYEQY
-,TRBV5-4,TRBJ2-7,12,ASSLAYGTYEQY
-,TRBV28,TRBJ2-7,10,ASSFGLYEQY
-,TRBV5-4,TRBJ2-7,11,ASSATGGHEQY
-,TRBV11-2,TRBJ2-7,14,ASSLGVGRNPYEQY
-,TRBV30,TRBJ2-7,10,AWSVQGPEQY
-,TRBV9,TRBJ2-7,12,ASSVGGFSYEQY
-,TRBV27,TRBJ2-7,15,ASSPGTSGRTPDEQY
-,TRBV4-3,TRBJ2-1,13,ASSLSREPVNEQF